The source of this T cell receptor beta chain is a study of T cells in Graves' hyperthyroidism and ophthalmopathy. Findings and caveats of the study: Most thyroid clonotypes expanded above 0.001 appeared in blood too.

Recently diagnosed hyperthyroidism of less than 2 months' duration affected patients aged 18 to 65. Thyroid ultrasound and orbital computed tomography, with clinical symptoms and serum thyroxine and TRAb, informed diagnoses. This clonotype was detected many times. Its matching antigen is unknown. The CDR3 consists of 16 residues. The germline V gene encodes CDR1 SNHLY and CDR2 FYNNEI. V was shortened by 6 bases and J by 0 bases, with 14 bases between the two germline ends. Amplification of TCR beta CDR3 regions used RNA as the template. A set of HTBI primers served as the primers for a first-round RT-PCR of the TCR CDR3. MiXCR was run by TCRdb on the multiplex PCR reads, yielding one entry per CDR3 protein. The sample holds approximately 400,000 distinct CDR3 sequences; 15% to 20% are singletons and the top ten take 3% to 4%.

The source is a woman between 18 and 30 years old with Graves' hyperthyroidism. The chain employs TRBV2 and TRBJ2-2; D not certain. The specimen was blood. The CDR3, as DNA: TGTGCCAGCAGAGGGAACACCGACGCGAACACCGGGGAGCTGTTTTTT. Amino acids: CASRGNTDANTGELFF.